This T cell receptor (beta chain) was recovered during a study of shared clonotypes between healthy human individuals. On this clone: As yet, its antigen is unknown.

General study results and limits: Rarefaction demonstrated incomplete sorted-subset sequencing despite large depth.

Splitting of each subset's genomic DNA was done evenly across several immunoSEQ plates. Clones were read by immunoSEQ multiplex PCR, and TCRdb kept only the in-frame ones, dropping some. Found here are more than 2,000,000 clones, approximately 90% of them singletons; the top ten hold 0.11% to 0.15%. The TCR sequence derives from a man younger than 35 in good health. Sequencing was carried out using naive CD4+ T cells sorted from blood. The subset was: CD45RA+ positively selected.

Here the CDR3 DNA reads TGTGCCAGTGGACAGGACACAGATACGCAGTATTTT. Translating it yields CASGQDTDTQYF. This chain links TRBV19 with TRBJ2-3, with TRBD1 matching 7 bases. J lost 2 bases, V lost 8 bases, and 1 base had no gene match. Germline V CDR1 and CDR2: LNHDA, SQIVND (reference sequence). This CDR3 contains 12 residues.